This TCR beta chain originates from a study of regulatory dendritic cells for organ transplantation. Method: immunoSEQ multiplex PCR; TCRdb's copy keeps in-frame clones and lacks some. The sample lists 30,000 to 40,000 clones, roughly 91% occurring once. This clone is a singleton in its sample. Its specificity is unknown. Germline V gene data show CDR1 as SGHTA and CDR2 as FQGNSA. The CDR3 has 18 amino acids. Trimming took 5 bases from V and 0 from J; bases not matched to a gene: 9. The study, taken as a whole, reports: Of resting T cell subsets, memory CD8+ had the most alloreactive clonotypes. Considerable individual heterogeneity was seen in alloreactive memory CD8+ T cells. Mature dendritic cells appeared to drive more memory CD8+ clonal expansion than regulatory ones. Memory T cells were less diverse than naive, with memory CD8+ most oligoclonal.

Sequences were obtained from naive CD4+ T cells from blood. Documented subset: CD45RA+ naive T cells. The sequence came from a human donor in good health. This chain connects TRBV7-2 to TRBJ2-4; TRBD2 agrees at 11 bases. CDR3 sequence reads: CASSPGLAASLAKNIQYF. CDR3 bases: TGTGCCAGCAGCCCGGGACTAGCGGCTTCTCTAGCCAAAAACATTCAGTACTTC. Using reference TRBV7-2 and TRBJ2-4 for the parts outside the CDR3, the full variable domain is GAGVSQSPSNKVTEKGKDVELRCDPISGHTALYWYRQSLGQGLEFLIYFQGNSAPDKSGLPSDRFSAERTGGSVSTLTIQRTQQEDSAVYLCASSPGLAASLAKNIQYFGAGTRLSVL.